These 21 T cell receptor beta chains came from one sample sequenced in a study of blood T cell repertoires in COVID-19. Method: immunoSEQ multiplex PCR; TCRdb's copy keeps in-frame clones and lacks some. The table lists 50,000 to 65,000 clones, around 88% of them singletons, with 4.8% in the top ten. The sequencing input was peripheral blood. The source of these receptors is a man aged 55 to 69 with acute or convalescent COVID-19.

The CDR3 nucleotides are TGTGCCAGCAGCCCCATACGACAGGGGGCGGCCTATGGCTACACCTTC. This translates into CASSPIRQGAAYGYTF. This chain links TRBV7-6 with TRBJ1-2; 10 bases fit TRBD1. J gave up 4 bases and V 5 bases, and 10 bases lay outside the gene matches. The CDR3 loop spans 16 amino acids. Germline V gene data show CDR1 as SGHVS and CDR2 as FNYEAQ. The variable domain in full, completed from reference TRBV7-6 and TRBJ1-2, reads GAGVSQSPRYKVTKRGQDVALRCDPISGHVSLYWYRQALGQGPEFLTYFNYEAQQDKSGLPNDRFSAERPEGSISTLTIQRTEQRDSAMYRCASSPIRQGAAYGYTFGSGTRLTVV.

J is TRBJ2-7 and V is TRBV6-5, with D perhaps matching TRBD1 (5 bases). CDR1 MNHEY and CDR2 SVGAGI come from the germline V gene. V gave up 4 bases and J gave up 6 bases, with 16 bases separating them. There are 14 residues in the CDR3. The CDR3 DNA reads as TGTGCCAGCAGTTTCCTTAGGGGCCCCTCCGAGCAGTACTTC. This gives the protein CASSFLRGPSEQYF.

This rearrangement joins TRBV7-2 to TRBJ1-5; no firm D call. Trimming stripped 3 bases from V and 0 bases from J, with 6 bases between. The CDR3 length is 14 residues. Germline V lookup: CDR1 SGHTA, CDR2 FQGNSA. As DNA, the CDR3 is TGTGCCAGCAGCTTTCGCAGTAGCAATCAGCCCCAGCATTTT. Translated: CASSFRSSNQPQHF.

The rearrangement joins TRBV5-4 to TRBJ1-4; 10 bases are shared with TRBD1. This CDR3 region has 15 residues. V shed 1 base and J 7 bases; nucleotides not matched to a gene: 4. Germline lookup yields CDR1 SGHNT and CDR2 YYREEE (reference sequence). CDR3: CASSLSGTGVEKLFF. The CDR3 region has the DNA TGTGCCAGCAGCTTGTCCGGGACAGGGGTTGAAAAACTGTTTTTT.

The chain couples TRBV9 to TRBJ2-5; tentatively, D is TRBD2 (6 bases). Germline-derived CDR1 and CDR2 are SGDLS and YYNGEE. Trimming left V 0 bases short and J 1 base short, with 13 bases between. The CDR3 is made up of 16 amino acids. The CDR3 reads CASSVDQRALQETQYF. CDR3 bases: TGTGCCAGCAGCGTAGACCAGCGGGCCCTCCAAGAGACCCAGTACTTC.

As regards this clone: This specimen includes other DNA sequences encoding the same CDR3. V gene TRBV18 combines with J gene TRBJ1-1, with 9 nucleotides matching TRBD1. Germline CDR1 and CDR2: KGHSH and LQKENI. The V and J ends lost 3 bases and 1 base, in that order; junction bases with no gene match: 0. This CDR3 is 14 amino acids long. CDR3 sequence reads: CASSPGQGNTEAFF. The CDR3 DNA sequence: TGTGCCAGCTCACCGGGACAGGGGAACACTGAAGCTTTCTTT.

This chain connects TRBV10-1 to TRBJ2-1, with D tentatively TRBD1 (6 bases). The CDR3 is 15 amino acids. Germline lookup yields CDR1 WNHNN and CDR2 SYGVQD (reference sequence). V was clipped by 0 bases and J by 5 bases, with 11 bases between them. The CDR3 here is CASSESPGVNNEQFF. The CDR3 DNA reads TGCGCCAGCAGTGAGTCACCAGGGGTCAACAATGAGCAGTTCTTC.

The chain carries TRBV19 and TRBJ2-1, with TRBD2 matching over 7 bases. Germline lookup yields CDR1 LNHDA and CDR2 SQIVND (reference sequence). With V trimmed by 6 bases and J by 8 bases, 1 base remained unmatched. CDR3 length: 11 amino acids. CDR3 residues: CASRREDEQFF. The DNA of the CDR3 is TGTGCCAGTAGACGGGAGGATGAGCAGTTCTTC.

The chain has TRBV5-4 and TRBJ2-7; 9 nucleotides match TRBD1. The CDR3 length is 14 residues. CDR1 is SGHNT, CDR2 YYREEE, per germline (reference sequence). V lost 1 base to trimming and J lost 2 bases; unmatched junction nucleotides: 1. The CDR3 spells CASSLRDRAYEQYF. DNA of the CDR3: TGTGCCAGCAGCTTGAGGGACAGGGCCTACGAGCAGTACTTC.

This chain joins TRBV2 and TRBJ2-3, with D maybe TRBD2 (6 bases). Germline CDR1 SNHLY, CDR2 FYNNEI. The CDR3 loop spans 14 amino acids. Trimming removed 3 bases from V and 3 bases from J, with 10 bases in between. The CDR3 sequence is CASSEMGRTDTQYF. The DNA for the CDR3 is TGTGCCAGCAGTGAGATGGGGAGGACAGATACGCAGTATTTT.

The chain combines TRBV10-2 with TRBJ1-6, with D perhaps TRBD1 (5 bases). In germline, CDR1 is WSHSY, CDR2 SAAADI. V dropped 3 bases and J dropped 7 bases, with 16 bases sitting between them. This CDR3 has 16 amino acids. CDR3: CASSDSGRGLNSPLHF. The CDR3 DNA sequence: TGCGCCAGCAGTGACTCCGGACGGGGACTCAATTCACCCCTCCACTTT.

The V gene is TRBV6-5, the J gene TRBJ1-5; perhaps TRBD1 as D (5 bases). The V end was cut by 5 bases, the J end by 0 bases, with 8 bases between. CDR3 size: 14 residues. Germline assignment: CDR1 MNHEY and CDR2 SVGAGI. The CDR3 loop reads CASSKTASNQPQHF. CDR3 sequence (DNA): TGTGCCAGCAGTAAGACAGCTAGCAATCAGCCCCAGCATTTT.

The chain couples TRBV5-1 to TRBJ1-2; D is unclear. V was pared by 0 bases and J by 4 bases, with 10 bases between. Germline lookup yields CDR1 SGHRS and CDR2 YFSETQ. This CDR3 is 14 amino acids long. The CDR3 spells CASSLAPGVYGYTF. In nucleotides, the CDR3 is TGCGCCAGCAGCTTGGCCCCGGGAGTCTATGGCTACACCTTC. Full variable domain (outside the CDR3, taken from reference TRBV5-1 and TRBJ1-2): KAGVTQTPRYLIKTRGQQVTLSCSPISGHRSVSWYQQTPGQGLQFLFEYFSETQRNKGNFPGRFSGRQFSNSRSEMNVSTLELGDSALYLCASSLAPGVYGYTFGSGTRLTVV.

The chain uses TRBV18 and TRBJ2-7; no definite D call. Germline CDR1 KGHSH, CDR2 LQKENI. V lost 1 base and J lost 5, with 15 bases in between. CDR3 length: 15 residues. The CDR3 DNA reads as TGTGCCAGCTCACCACGAGATGGTAGACTCGACGAGCAGTACTTC. It translates to CASSPRDGRLDEQYF.

V gene TRBV10-1 combines with J gene TRBJ2-2, with 7 nucleotides matching TRBD2. Trimming removed 3 bases from V and 5 bases from J; junction bases left unmatched: 9. In germline, CDR1 is WNHNN, CDR2 SYGVQD (reference sequence). The CDR3 runs 16 residues. In DNA, the CDR3 is TGCGCCAGCAGTGACGGCGGGAGTAAAACGACCGGGGAGCTGTTTTTT. Translation gives CASSDGGSKTTGELFF.

The rearrangement links TRBV27 to TRBJ2-1, with D perhaps TRBD1 (5 bases). The CDR3 is 15 amino acids. The V gene's germline CDR1 is MNHEY and CDR2 SMNVEV (reference sequence). The V end lost 5 bases, the J end lost 0 bases, and 11 bases lay between the germline ends. The CDR3 sequence is CASSQGSLSYNEQFF. CDR3 sequence (DNA): TGTGCCAGCAGTCAGGGTTCCCTCTCCTACAATGAGCAGTTCTTC.

This clone was found once. This chain connects TRBV6-5 to TRBJ1-5; D possibly corresponds to TRBD1 (5 bases). Germline CDR1 MNHEY, CDR2 SVGAGI. The CDR3 loop spans 15 amino acids. Trimming removed 4 bases from V and 4 bases from J, with 14 bases in between. In DNA form, the CDR3 reads TGTGCCAGCAGTTCAACCGGGACTCTAAATCAGCCCCAGCATTTT. The encoded protein is CASSSTGTLNQPQHF.

This chain connects TRBV2 to TRBJ1-5; TRBD1 might be the D (5 bases). CDR3 size: 13 residues. Germline V CDR1 and CDR2: SNHLY, FYNNEI. V lost 2 bases, J lost 6 bases, and 8 bases lay in between. The CDR3 coding sequence is TGTGCCAGCAGTGAAAGGGGTATTCAGCCCCAGCATTTT. This encodes CASSERGIQPQHF.

The chain recombines TRBV4-2 with TRBJ2-2; 10 bases map to TRBD2. The trim removed 0 bases at V and 4 bases at J, leaving 2 bases unmatched. Germline V lookup: CDR1 LGHNA, CDR2 YNFKEQ. The CDR3 runs 16 residues. The DNA of the CDR3 is TGTGCCAGCAGCCAAGAAGCGGGAGGGCGCACCGGGGAGCTGTTTTTT. Protein sequence: CASSQEAGGRTGELFF.

The chain is built from TRBV27 and TRBJ2-3, with 9 bases aligning to TRBD2. This CDR3 contains 17 residues. Germline CDR1 MNHEY, CDR2 SMNVEV (reference sequence). The trim removed 7 bases at V and 0 bases at J, leaving 11 bases unmatched. Here the CDR3 reads CASIRLAVHPSTDTQYF. The CDR3 region has the DNA TGTGCCAGCATAAGACTAGCGGTACATCCTAGCACAGATACGCAGTATTTT.

The chain couples TRBV27 to TRBJ1-5; D might be TRBD1 (6 bases). The CDR3 has 17 amino acids. CDR1 is MNHEY and CDR2 is SMNVEV in the germline V gene (reference sequence). Trimming removed 5 bases from V and 3 bases from J, with 20 bases in between. The CDR3: CASSDIKGPGVNQPQHF. The DNA for the CDR3 is TGTGCCAGCAGTGATATTAAGGGACCAGGGGTCAATCAGCCCCAGCATTTT.